These 8 T cell receptor beta chains were all obtained from the same sample, sequenced in a study of CD8+ T cells in alopecia areata. TCR sequencing used cDNA made by reverse transcription of extracted RNA. The data were produced by immunoSEQ multiplex PCR, yet TCRdb's version contains in-frame clones alone and is incomplete. The sample consists of around 50,000 clones, almost 97% of them appearing once. Sequenced here: CD8+ T cells sorted from blood, sampled at week 0. These receptors all come from a human donor with alopecia areata.

J is TRBJ1-3 and V is TRBV4-1; D is undetermined. V was trimmed by 0 bases and J by 2 bases, leaving 8 bases between them. CDR1 and CDR2 (germline): MGHRA, YSYEKL. The CDR3 has 15 amino acids. The CDR3 region is CASSQEGRAGNTIYF. In DNA form, the CDR3 reads TGCGCCAGCAGCCAAGAAGGCAGAGCTGGAAACACCATATATTTT.

The chain uses TRBV27 and TRBJ2-7; D is unclear. The CDR3 runs to 13 residues. Germline CDR1 and CDR2: MNHEY and SMNVEV (reference sequence). Trimming stripped 2 bases from V and 3 bases from J, with 8 bases between. The CDR3 is CASSLTAVYEQYF. The CDR3 coding sequence is TGTGCCAGCAGTTTAACGGCGGTCTACGAGCAGTACTTC.

The V call is TRBV4-1, the J call TRBJ2-2; TRBD1 matches 8 bases. V gave up 0 bases and J gave up 6 bases; unmatched junction bases: 3. The CDR3 has 15 residues. Germline V gene data show CDR1 as MGHRA and CDR2 as YSYEKL. CDR3 in DNA: TGCGCCAGCAGCCAAGAGGGACAGGCCCCCGGGGAGCTGTTTTTT. Its translation is CASSQEGQAPGELFF.

This sequence joins TRBV4-1 and TRBJ2-7; D not certain. This CDR3 is built from 13 residues. Per germline, CDR1 MGHRA and CDR2 YSYEKL. V was shortened by 3 bases and J by 3 bases, with 9 bases between the two germline ends. CDR3 sequence (DNA): TGCGCCAGCAGCCAGCGTACCGGCTACGAGCAGTACTTC. Amino acid sequence: CASSQRTGYEQYF.

The rearrangement links TRBV4-1 to TRBJ2-7, with TRBD2 as a possible D gene (7 bases). Per the germline V gene, CDR1 is MGHRA and CDR2 is YSYEKL. The CDR3 is made up of 14 amino acids. V lost 3 bases and J 4 bases, leaving 13 bases between the germline ends. The CDR3 here is CASSHSGGLYEQYF. The CDR3 DNA reads TGCGCCAGCAGCCATTCGGGGGGCCTGTACGAGCAGTACTTC.

V and J are TRBV6-5 and TRBJ1-2; D is undetermined. Germline V gene data show CDR1 as MNHEY and CDR2 as SVGAGI. V gave up 0 bases and J gave up 5 bases, with 4 bases separating them. The CDR3 is 12 amino acids. CDR3 bases: TGTGCCAGCAGTTACTCAGGGTATGGCTACACCTTC. This gives the protein CASSYSGYGYTF.

This rearrangement joins TRBV9 to TRBJ2-2; D could derive from TRBD1 or TRBD2 (5 bases each). CDR3 length: 16 residues. Germline values: CDR1 SGDLS, CDR2 YYNGEE. Trimming left V 3 bases short and J 4 bases short, with 16 bases between. The CDR3 spells CASSARSGTLTGELFF. The CDR3, as DNA: TGTGCCAGCAGCGCTAGGTCCGGGACCCTCACCGGGGAGCTGTTTTTT. The whole variable domain, filled in from reference TRBV9 and TRBJ2-2, reads DSGVTQTPKHLITATGQRVTLRCSPRSGDLSVYWYQQSLDQGLQFLIQYYNGEERAKGNILERFSAQQFPDLHSELNLSSLELGDSALYFCASSARSGTLTGELFFGEGSRLTVL.

V is TRBV23-1 and J is TRBJ2-3; a possible D gene is TRBD1 (7 bases). TRBV23-1 has ORF status, its function being uncertain. This CDR3 spans 19 amino acids. Trimming took 7 bases from V and 0 from J, leaving 26 bases between them. Here the CDR3 DNA reads TGCGCCAGCACCTACAGGGGAACTTGGCGGGGCCATAGCACAGATACGCAGTATTTT. Protein: CASTYRGTWRGHSTDTQYF.